The 10 T cell receptor beta chains below all came from one sample that was sequenced in a study of shared clonotypes between healthy human individuals. TCRdb keeps only in-frame clones here, not all; method: immunoSEQ multiplex PCR. The data show 1.6 million or so clones, more than 95% seen once. The specimen sequenced was naive CD4+ T cells sorted from blood. Subset given: CD45RA+ positively selected. Receptors were obtained from a man aged 25-45 years in good health.

The chain carries TRBV7-6 and TRBJ2-7; 10 nucleotides agree with TRBD1. V shed 5 bases, J shed 2 bases, and the junction held 12 bases outside the gene matches. Germline CDR1 is SGHVS and CDR2 is FNYEAQ. The CDR3 is 17 residues long. The chain's CDR3 is CASSPRRGQGHAYEQYF. The CDR3, as DNA: TGTGCCAGCAGCCCCCGTCGGGGACAGGGGCACGCCTACGAGCAGTACTTC.

This sequence joins TRBV30 and TRBJ2-5; tentative D call: TRBD2 (5 bases). CDR3 length: 14 residues. Between the trimmed V and J ends, which lost 5 bases and 2 bases, there was a span of 15 bases. Germline lookup yields CDR1 GTSNPN and CDR2 SVGIG (reference sequence). The DNA for the CDR3 is TGTGCCTGGGGCGGCGGACGGGATCAAGAGACCCAGTACTTC. It codes for CAWGGGRDQETQYF.

The DNA of the CDR3 is TGTGCCAGCACCCCCGACGAAAACACAGATACGCAGTATTTT. Amino acids: CASTPDENTDTQYF. V gene TRBV9 combines with J gene TRBJ2-3; D gene uncertain. Per the germline V gene, CDR1 is SGDLS and CDR2 is YYNGEE. Trimming removed 6 bases at V and 2 bases at J, with 13 bases between. The CDR3 totals 14 residues.

J is TRBJ1-1 and V is TRBV19; the D is unclear. Per germline, CDR1 LNHDA and CDR2 SQIVND (reference sequence). V lost 3 bases and J 0 bases, leaving 8 bases between the germline ends. The CDR3 has 14 residues. The CDR3 loop reads CASSISGLNTEAFF. As DNA, the CDR3 is TGTGCCAGTAGTATTTCGGGGTTGAACACTGAAGCTTTCTTT.

V usage is TRBV5-1 and J usage is TRBJ2-1; maybe TRBD1 (6 bases). Per the germline V gene, CDR1 is SGHRS and CDR2 is YFSETQ. The CDR3 length is 16 residues. V was trimmed by 0 bases and J by 1 base, leaving 11 bases between them. CDR3 amino acids: CASSLVTRGSYNEQFF. The DNA for the CDR3 is TGCGCCAGCAGCTTGGTTACAAGGGGGTCCTACAATGAGCAGTTCTTC.

The J gene is TRBJ2-2, the V gene TRBV27; D not resolved. Germline values: CDR1 MNHEY, CDR2 SMNVEV (reference sequence). V dropped 3 bases and J dropped 1 base, with 3 bases sitting between them. The CDR3 sequence is 13 residues long. As DNA, the CDR3 is TGTGCCAGCAGTTTCATGAACACCGGGGAGCTGTTTTTT. Amino acid sequence: CASSFMNTGELFF.

The chain couples TRBV29-1 to TRBJ2-5, with 14 nucleotides matching TRBD2. The V and J ends lost 4 bases and 4 bases, in that order; junction bases with no gene match: 11. Germline assignment: CDR1 SQVTM and CDR2 ANQGSEA. The CDR3 runs to 17 residues. The CDR3 DNA follows: TGCAGCGTTGTCCGGACTAGCGGGAGGCGCTCCGGAGAGACCCAGTACTTC. The encoded protein is CSVVRTSGRRSGETQYF.

A word on this clone: Other DNA sequences in the sample encode the same CDR3. The gene calls are TRBV9 and TRBJ1-5, with TRBD1 as a possible D gene (5 bases). Trimming removed 2 bases from V and 0 bases from J, with 6 bases in between. The CDR3 sequence is 14 residues long. The germline V gene encodes CDR1 SGDLS and CDR2 YYNGEE. The CDR3 sequence is CASSVGDSNQPQHF. CDR3 DNA sequence: TGTGCCAGCAGCGTGGGGGATAGCAATCAGCCCCAGCATTTT.

V gene TRBV15 combines with J gene TRBJ2-1, with D possibly matching TRBD1 (6 bases). Germline CDR1 LNHNV, CDR2 YYDKDF (reference sequence). The CDR3 has 17 amino acids. V was cut by 0 bases and J by 4 bases, with 16 bases left in between. The CDR3 nucleotides read TGTGCCACCAGCAGAGATATCAGCTTCGACAGGTACAATGAGCAGTTCTTC. This gives the protein CATSRDISFDRYNEQFF.

This chain connects TRBV5-1 to TRBJ1-1; the D is unclear. Germline V gives CDR1 SGHRS, CDR2 YFSETQ. CDR3 length: 14 residues. Trimming took 4 bases from V and 4 from J, leaving 14 bases between them. The CDR3, as DNA: TGCGCCAGCAGCCCGAATTGGGCTGTCACTGAAGCTTTCTTT. Translated, it gives CASSPNWAVTEAFF.